These 2 T cell receptor beta chains came from one sample sequenced in a study of blood T cell repertoires in COVID-19. The data were produced by immunoSEQ multiplex PCR, yet TCRdb's version contains in-frame clones alone and is incomplete. The sample records some 110,000 clones, around 85% being singletons. The sequenced material came from peripheral blood. The source of these receptors is a woman older than 75 with COVID-19, enrolled during active disease.

About this clone: The sample contains more than one DNA sequence encoding this CDR3. This rearrangement joins TRBV27 to TRBJ1-1; D is undetermined. Germline CDR1 is MNHEY and CDR2 is SMNVEV (reference sequence). The CDR3 consists of 13 residues. Trimming cost V 0 bases and J 1 base, with 3 bases left between them. This CDR3 is CASSLSRNTEAFF. CDR3 DNA: TGTGCCAGCAGTTTATCGAGGAACACTGAAGCTTTCTTT.

The chain links TRBV7-6 to TRBJ2-2; 9 bases agree with TRBD2. The CDR3 length is 15 residues. V lost 2 bases, J lost 5 bases, and 3 bases stayed unmatched. Per germline, CDR1 SGHVS and CDR2 FNYEAQ. The CDR3 DNA reads TGTGCCAGCAGCTTATCGGGACTAGCTACCGGGGAGCTGTTTTTT. Encoded protein: CASSLSGLATGELFF.